This is a list of T cell receptor beta chains from one sample in a study of blood T cells in healthy people across ages. TCRdb re-called the 5' RACE reads with MiXCR, one entry per CDR3 protein. The repertoire includes roughly 640,000 distinct CDR3 sequences, approximately 30% of them detected once, and less than 20% sits in the top ten. Input material: blood. The receptors shown here come from a woman older than 75 in good health. The CDR3 runs from the conserved cysteine through the conserved F or W. A D gene is named only where the DNA matches it firmly. Clone size is stated in some rows and not others, as once, few, many or a class when expanded.

d_call | j_call | v_call | clone_size | cdr3_nt | cdr3_aa
TRBD1 | TRBJ1-6 | TRBV5-1 | . | TGCGCCAGCAGCACGGGACAGTTCGGCTCCTATAATTCACCCCTCCACTTT | CASSTGQFGSYNSPLHF
. | TRBJ2-3 | TRBV7-9 | . | TGTACCAGCAGGCCTTTGGGGACTAGCACAGATACGCAGTATTTT | CTSRPLGTSTDTQYF
. | TRBJ2-1 | TRBV6-5 | few | TGTGCCAGCACCCTGCTAATGAGGAAGTCCAGTGAGCAGTTCTTC | CASTLLMRKSSEQFF
TRBD2 | TRBJ2-1 | TRBV5-1 | many | TGCGCCAGCAGGCCTACTAGCGGGGGCATCCTCAGCTACAATGAGCAGTTCTTC | CASRPTSGGILSYNEQFF
. | TRBJ2-4 | TRBV30 | . | TGTGCCTGGAGTACCCCGGGGCCCAAAAACATTCAGTACTTC | CAWSTPGPKNIQYF
. | TRBJ1-1 | TRBV19 | . | TGTGCCAGTAGCGGGGCAGGGTTTTTGAACACTGAAGCTTTCTTT | CASSGAGFLNTEAFF
TRBD2 | TRBJ2-7 | TRBV9 | many | TGTGCCAGCAGCGACGCAGCGGGGGGCTACGAGCAGTACTTC | CASSDAAGGYEQYF
TRBD2 | TRBJ2-1 | TRBV7-8 | . | TGTGCCAGCAGCTCAAGCGGGGCGCCTTCCTACAATGAGCGGTACTTC | CASSSSGAPSYNERYF
TRBD1 | TRBJ1-1 | TRBV6-5 | few | TGTGCCAGCAGTTACTCGGGACAGGGCACTGAAGCTTTCTTT | CASSYSGQGTEAFF
. | TRBJ1-2 | TRBV5-1 | many | TGCGCCAGCAGCTTGGTGTGGGTGCATGACTATGGCTACACCTTC | CASSLVWVHDYGYTF
. | TRBJ1-2 | TRBV7-2 | few | TGTGCCAGCAGCTTAGTCAGGGTTACTAACTATGGCTACACCTTC | CASSLVRVTNYGYTF
TRBD1 | TRBJ1-4 | TRBV20-1 | . | TGCAGTGCCTCCCCCGGACAGGGATTGAGTGAAAAACTGTTTTTT | CSASPGQGLSEKLFF
TRBD2 | TRBJ2-1 | TRBV7-2 | . | TGTGCCAGCAGCTTAGCCCTAGCGGGAGCCTACAATGAGCAGTTCTTC | CASSLALAGAYNEQFF
TRBD1 | TRBJ1-6 | TRBV2 | . | TGTGCCAGCAGTGAAGCGCAAGGGGGCACTTATAATTCACCCCTCCACTTT | CASSEAQGGTYNSPLHF
. | TRBJ2-1 | TRBV7-9 | . | TGTGCCAGCAGCGCGGACGGAGATGAGCAGTTCTTC | CASSADGDEQFF
TRBD1 | TRBJ2-7 | TRBV5-1 | many | TGCGCCAGCAGCTTGACCGGGACAGGGTCCTACGAGCAGTACTTC | CASSLTGTGSYEQYF
. | TRBJ1-6 | TRBV5-8 | once | TGTGCCAGTCTCCCGGGACAATATAATTCACCCCCCCACTTT | CASLPGQYNSPPHF